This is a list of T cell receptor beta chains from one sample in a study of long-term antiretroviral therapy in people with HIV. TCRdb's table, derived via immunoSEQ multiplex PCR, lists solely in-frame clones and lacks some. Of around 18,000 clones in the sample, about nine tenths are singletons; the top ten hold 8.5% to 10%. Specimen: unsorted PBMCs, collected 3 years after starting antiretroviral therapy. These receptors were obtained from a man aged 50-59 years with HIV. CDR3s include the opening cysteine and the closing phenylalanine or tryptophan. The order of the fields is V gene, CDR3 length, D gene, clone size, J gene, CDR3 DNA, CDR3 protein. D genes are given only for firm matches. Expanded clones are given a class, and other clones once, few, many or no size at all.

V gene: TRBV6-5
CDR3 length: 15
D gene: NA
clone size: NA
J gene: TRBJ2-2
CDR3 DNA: TGTGCCAGCAGTCTGGAGCCGGCGAACACCGGGGAGCTGTTTTTT
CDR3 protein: CASSLEPANTGELFF

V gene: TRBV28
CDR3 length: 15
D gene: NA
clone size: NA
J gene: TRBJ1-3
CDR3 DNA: TGTGCCAGCAGTTTACCGGGGGCTTATGGAAACACCATATATTTT
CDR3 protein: CASSLPGAYGNTIYF

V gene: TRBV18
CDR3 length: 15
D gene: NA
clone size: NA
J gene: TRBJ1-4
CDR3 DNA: TGTGCCAGCTCACCACCGGGGTTCGGTAATGAAAAACTGTTTTTT
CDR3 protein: CASSPPGFGNEKLFF

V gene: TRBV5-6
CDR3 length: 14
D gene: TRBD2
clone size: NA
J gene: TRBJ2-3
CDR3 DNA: TGTGCCAGCAGCTACGGGACTAGTAAAGATACGCAGTATTTT
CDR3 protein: CASSYGTSKDTQYF

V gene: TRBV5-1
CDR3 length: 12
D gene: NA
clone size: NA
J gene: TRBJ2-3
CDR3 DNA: TGCGCCAGCAGCTACTACACAGATACGCAGTATTTT
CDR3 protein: CASSYYTDTQYF

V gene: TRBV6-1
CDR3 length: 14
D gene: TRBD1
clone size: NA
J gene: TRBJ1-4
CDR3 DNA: TGTGCCAGCAGGGCTTCCGGGACAGCTGAAAAACTGTTTTTT
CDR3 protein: CASRASGTAEKLFF

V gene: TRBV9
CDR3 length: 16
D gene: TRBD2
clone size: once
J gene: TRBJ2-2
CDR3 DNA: TGTGCCAGCAGGGGAACCGGGGGGACGAACACCGGGGAGCTGTTTTTT
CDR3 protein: CASRGTGGTNTGELFF

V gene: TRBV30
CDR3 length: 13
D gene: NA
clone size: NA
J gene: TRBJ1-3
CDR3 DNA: TGTGCAGAAGGACGGAACTCTGGAAACACCATATATTTT
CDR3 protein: CAEGRNSGNTIYF

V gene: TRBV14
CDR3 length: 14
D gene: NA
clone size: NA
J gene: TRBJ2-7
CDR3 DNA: TGTGCCAGCAGCCAGATGACGGACCCCTACGAGCAGTACTTC
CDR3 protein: CASSQMTDPYEQYF

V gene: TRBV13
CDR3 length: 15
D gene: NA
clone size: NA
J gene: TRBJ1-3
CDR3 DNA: TGTGCCAGCAGCCCCCTCGGGACACCTGGAAACACCATATATTTT
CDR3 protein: CASSPLGTPGNTIYF

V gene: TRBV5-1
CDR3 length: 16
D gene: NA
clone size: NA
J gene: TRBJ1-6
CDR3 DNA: TGCGCCAGCAGCTTGGACTCGGACTCCTATAATTCACCCCTCCACTTT
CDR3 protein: CASSLDSDSYNSPLHF

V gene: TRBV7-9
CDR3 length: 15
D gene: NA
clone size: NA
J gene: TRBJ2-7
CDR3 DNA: TGTGCCAGCAGCCAAGAAGGGGCACGCTCCTACGAGCAGTACTTC
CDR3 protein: CASSQEGARSYEQYF

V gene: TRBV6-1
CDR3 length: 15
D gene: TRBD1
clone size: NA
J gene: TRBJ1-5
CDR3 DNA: TGTGCCAGCAGGGAGGGGGACAGGGAGAATCAGCCCCAGCATTTT
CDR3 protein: CASREGDRENQPQHF

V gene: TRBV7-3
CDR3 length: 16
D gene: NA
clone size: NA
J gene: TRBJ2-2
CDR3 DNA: TGTGCCAGCAGCCCCTATTCGGGGGAAAACACCGGGGAGCTGTTTTTT
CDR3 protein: CASSPYSGENTGELFF

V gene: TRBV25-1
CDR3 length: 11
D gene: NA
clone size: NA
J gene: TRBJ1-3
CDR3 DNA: TGTGCCAGCCCTGCTGGAAACACCATATATTTT
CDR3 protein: CASPAGNTIYF

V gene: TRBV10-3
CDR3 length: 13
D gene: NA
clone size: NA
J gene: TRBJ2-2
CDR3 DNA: TGTGCCATCAGTTCTCTGAAGGACGGGGAGCTGTTTTTT
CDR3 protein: CAISSLKDGELFF

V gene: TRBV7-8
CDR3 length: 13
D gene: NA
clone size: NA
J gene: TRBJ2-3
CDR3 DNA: TGTGCCAGCAGCTTATTTGACCGGAATACGCAGTATTTT
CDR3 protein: CASSLFDRNTQYF

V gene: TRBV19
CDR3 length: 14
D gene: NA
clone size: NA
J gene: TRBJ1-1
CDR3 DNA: TGTGCCAGTAGTATCGGCTCAGGGGACACTGAAGCTTTCTTT
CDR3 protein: CASSIGSGDTEAFF

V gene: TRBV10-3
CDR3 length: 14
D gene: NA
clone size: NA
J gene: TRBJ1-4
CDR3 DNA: TGTGCCATCAACGCGGGAACAACTAATGAAAAACTGTTTTTT
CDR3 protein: CAINAGTTNEKLFF

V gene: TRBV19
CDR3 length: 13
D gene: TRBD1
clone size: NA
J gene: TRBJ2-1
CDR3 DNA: TGTGCCAGTAGTGGACAGGGCATCAATGAGCAGTTCTTC
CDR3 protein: CASSGQGINEQFF

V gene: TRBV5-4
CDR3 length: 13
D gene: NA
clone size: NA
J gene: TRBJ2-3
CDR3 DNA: TGTGCCAGCAGCTCCCCCCTAGATCTCGTGTGGTATTTT
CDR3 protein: CASSSPLDLVWYF

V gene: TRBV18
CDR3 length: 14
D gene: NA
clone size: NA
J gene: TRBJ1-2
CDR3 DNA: TGTGCCAGCATTGACAGGATCCACCACTATGGCTACACCTTC
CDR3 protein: CASIDRIHHYGYTF

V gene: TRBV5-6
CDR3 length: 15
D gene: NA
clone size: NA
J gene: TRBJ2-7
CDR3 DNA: TGTGCCAGCAGTTACTCAATCGGGGTAAACTACGAGCAGTACTTC
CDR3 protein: CASSYSIGVNYEQYF

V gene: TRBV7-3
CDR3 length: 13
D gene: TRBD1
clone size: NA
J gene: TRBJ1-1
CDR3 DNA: TGTGCCAGCAGCTTAGGGACAGGGGGCGAGGCTTTCTTT
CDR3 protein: CASSLGTGGEAFF

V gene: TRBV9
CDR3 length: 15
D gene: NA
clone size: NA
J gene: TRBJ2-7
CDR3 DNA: TGTGCCAGCAGCGTAGCCGGGCAGGGCTACCACGAGCAGTACTTC
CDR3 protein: CASSVAGQGYHEQYF

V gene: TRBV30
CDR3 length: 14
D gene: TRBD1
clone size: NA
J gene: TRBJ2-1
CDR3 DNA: TGTGCCTGGAGTGTACAGGGGCAGCCCAATGAGCAGTTCTTC
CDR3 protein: CAWSVQGQPNEQFF

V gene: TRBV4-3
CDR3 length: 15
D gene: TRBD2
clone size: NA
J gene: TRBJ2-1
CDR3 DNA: TGCGCCAGCAGCCTGACTAGCGGACTTTACAATGAGCAGTTCTTC
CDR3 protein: CASSLTSGLYNEQFF

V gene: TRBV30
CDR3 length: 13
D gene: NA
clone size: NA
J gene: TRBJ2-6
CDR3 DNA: TGTGCCTGGAGTGGCCCTGGGGCCAACGTCCTGACTTTC
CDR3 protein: CAWSGPGANVLTF

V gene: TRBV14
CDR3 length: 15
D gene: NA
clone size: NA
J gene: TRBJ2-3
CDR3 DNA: TGTGCCAGCAGCCAAGTGTTCTTGGGGAAAGATACGCAGTATTTT
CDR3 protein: CASSQVFLGKDTQYF

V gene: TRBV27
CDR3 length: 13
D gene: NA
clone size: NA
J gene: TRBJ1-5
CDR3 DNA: TGTGCCAGCAGTTTATCGAGGTATCAGCCCCAGCATTTT
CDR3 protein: CASSLSRYQPQHF

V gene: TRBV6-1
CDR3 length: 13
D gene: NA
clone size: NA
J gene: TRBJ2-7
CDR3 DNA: TGTGCCAGCAGGAGGGGGTTCTCCTACGAGCAGTACTTC
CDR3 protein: CASRRGFSYEQYF

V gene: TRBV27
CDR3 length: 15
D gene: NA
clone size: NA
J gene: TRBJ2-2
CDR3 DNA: TGTGCCAGCAGTTTATCGTCCTTGAGGGCCGGGGAGCTGTTTTTT
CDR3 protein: CASSLSSLRAGELFF

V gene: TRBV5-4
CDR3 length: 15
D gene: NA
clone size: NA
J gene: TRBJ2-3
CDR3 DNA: TGTGCCAGCAGCTTGGTGGGGGGTCTCACAGATACGCAGTATTTT
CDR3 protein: CASSLVGGLTDTQYF

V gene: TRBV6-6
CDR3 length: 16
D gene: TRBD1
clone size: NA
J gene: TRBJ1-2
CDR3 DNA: TGTGCCAGCAGTTACTATACGGACAGGAGATTCTATGGCTACACCTTC
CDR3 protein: CASSYYTDRRFYGYTF

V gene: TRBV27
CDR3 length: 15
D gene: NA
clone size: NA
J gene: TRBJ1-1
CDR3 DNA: TGTGCCAGCAGTTTATTTCCCGCCATGAACACTGAAGCTTTCTTT
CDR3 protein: CASSLFPAMNTEAFF

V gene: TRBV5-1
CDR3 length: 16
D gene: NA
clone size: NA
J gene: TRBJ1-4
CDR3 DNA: TGCGCCAGCAGTTACAGGGAATCCTCAACTAATGAAAAACTGTTTTTT
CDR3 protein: CASSYRESSTNEKLFF

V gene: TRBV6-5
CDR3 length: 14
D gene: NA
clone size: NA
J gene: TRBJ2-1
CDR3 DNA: TGTGCCAGCAGCCTGGGGGGGGCTTTCAATGAGCAGTTCTTC
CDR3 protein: CASSLGGAFNEQFF

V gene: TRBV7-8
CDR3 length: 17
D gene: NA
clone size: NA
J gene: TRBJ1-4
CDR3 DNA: TGTGCCAGCAGCTTATTGGGAACAGGGAAAGCTAATGAAAAACTGTTTTTT
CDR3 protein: CASSLLGTGKANEKLFF

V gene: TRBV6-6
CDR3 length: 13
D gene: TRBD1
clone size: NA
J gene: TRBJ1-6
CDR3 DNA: TGTGCCAGCAGTGGACAGGATAATTCACCCCTCCACTTT
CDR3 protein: CASSGQDNSPLHF

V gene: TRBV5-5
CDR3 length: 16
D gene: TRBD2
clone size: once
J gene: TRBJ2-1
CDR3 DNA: TGTGCCAGCAGATCCGACGCGGGGGGGCTCTACAATGAGCAGTTCTTC
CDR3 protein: CASRSDAGGLYNEQFF